This is a list of T cell receptor beta chains from one sample in a study of shared clonotypes between healthy human individuals. TCRdb keeps only in-frame clones here, not all; method: immunoSEQ multiplex PCR. The repertoire holds approximately 1.1 million clones, with about 80% as singletons. Source material: memory CD4+ T cells from PBMCs. The source is a young man in good health. Some clones in this sample may be carry-over from other donors' samples. CDR3s include the opening cysteine and the closing phenylalanine or tryptophan. D genes are given only for firm matches. Expanded clones get a size class; other rows say once, few or many, or leave the size out.

d_gene: TRBD1
v_gene: TRBV6-6
j_gene: TRBJ1-4
abundance: .
CDR3aa: CASSYPRRDSNEKLFF
CDR3nt: TGTGCCAGCAGTTACCCCAGACGGGACAGTAATGAAAAACTGTTTTTT

d_gene: .
v_gene: TRBV20-1
j_gene: TRBJ2-3
abundance: .
CDR3aa: CSAFSDTQYF
CDR3nt: TGCAGTGCTTTCTCAGATACGCAGTATTTT

d_gene: TRBD2
v_gene: TRBV6-5
j_gene: TRBJ2-7
abundance: few
CDR3aa: CASRSLLAGVDEQYF
CDR3nt: TGTGCCAGCAGGTCCCTACTAGCGGGAGTCGACGAGCAGTACTTC

d_gene: TRBD1
v_gene: TRBV5-4
j_gene: TRBJ2-1
abundance: .
CDR3aa: CASSLNRGANHNEQFF
CDR3nt: TGTGCCAGCAGCTTGAACAGGGGGGCCAACCACAATGAGCAGTTCTTC

d_gene: .
v_gene: TRBV7-3
j_gene: TRBJ2-3
abundance: .
CDR3aa: CASSSTRESSSTDTQYF
CDR3nt: TGTGCCAGCAGCTCCACCCGGGAGAGCTCTAGCACAGATACGCAGTATTTT

d_gene: .
v_gene: TRBV4-1
j_gene: TRBJ1-4
abundance: .
CDR3aa: CASSPGPSGKLFF
CDR3nt: TGCGCCAGCAGCCCGGGTCCAAGTGGAAAACTGTTTTTT

d_gene: .
v_gene: TRBV5-1
j_gene: TRBJ1-1
abundance: .
CDR3aa: CASSLGTSTGRTEAFF
CDR3nt: TGCGCCAGCAGCTTGGGGACGTCTACGGGGAGGACTGAAGCTTTCTTT

d_gene: .
v_gene: TRBV30
j_gene: TRBJ2-5
abundance: .
CDR3aa: CAWRVQGGWETQYF
CDR3nt: TGTGCCTGGAGGGTACAGGGGGGGTGGGAGACCCAGTACTTC

d_gene: TRBD2
v_gene: TRBV5-1
j_gene: TRBJ2-5
abundance: .
CDR3aa: CASSLGLAQETQYF
CDR3nt: TGCGCCAGCAGCTTGGGACTAGCGCAAGAGACCCAGTACTTC

d_gene: .
v_gene: TRBV2
j_gene: TRBJ1-5
abundance: .
CDR3aa: CASSEAGFQPQHF
CDR3nt: TGTGCCAGCAGTGAAGCTGGTTTCCAGCCCCAGCATTTT

d_gene: .
v_gene: TRBV7-2
j_gene: TRBJ1-5
abundance: once
CDR3aa: CASSSQQGYQPQHF
CDR3nt: TGTGCCAGCAGCTCCCAGCAGGGTTATCAGCCCCAGCATTTT

d_gene: .
v_gene: TRBV7-6
j_gene: TRBJ2-1
abundance: .
CDR3aa: CASSLDPLTEQFF
CDR3nt: TGTGCCAGCAGCTTAGACCCCCTGACAGAGCAGTTCTTC

d_gene: TRBD2
v_gene: TRBV5-1
j_gene: TRBJ2-2
abundance: few
CDR3aa: CASNRGGSTGELFF
CDR3nt: TGCGCCAGCAACCGGGGAGGGAGCACCGGGGAGCTGTTTTTT

d_gene: .
v_gene: TRBV10-3
j_gene: TRBJ1-5
abundance: .
CDR3aa: CAISASGNQPQHF
CDR3nt: TGTGCCATCAGTGCTTCGGGCAATCAGCCCCAGCATTTT

d_gene: .
v_gene: TRBV27
j_gene: TRBJ2-2
abundance: .
CDR3aa: CASSSPGVSTGELFF
CDR3nt: TGTGCCAGCAGTTCCCCAGGGGTTAGCACCGGGGAGCTGTTTTTT

d_gene: .
v_gene: TRBV28
j_gene: TRBJ1-5
abundance: .
CDR3aa: CASRGGGTPGNQPQHF
CDR3nt: TGTGCCAGCAGGGGGGGAGGGACACCAGGCAATCAGCCCCAGCATTTT

d_gene: .
v_gene: TRBV28
j_gene: TRBJ1-5
abundance: .
CDR3aa: CASSLVREVNQPQHF
CDR3nt: TGTGCCAGCAGTTTGGTTAGGGAAGTAAATCAGCCCCAGCATTTT

d_gene: .
v_gene: TRBV28
j_gene: TRBJ2-1
abundance: .
CDR3aa: CASSPPLGADTYNEQFF
CDR3nt: TGTGCCAGCAGTCCCCCTCTGGGCGCGGACACGTACAATGAGCAGTTCTTC

d_gene: TRBD2
v_gene: TRBV6-1
j_gene: TRBJ2-3
abundance: .
CDR3aa: CASSEARASGRVSDTQYF
CDR3nt: TGTGCCAGCAGTGAAGCAAGGGCTAGCGGGAGGGTGTCAGATACGCAGTATTTT

d_gene: TRBD1
v_gene: TRBV28
j_gene: TRBJ2-7
abundance: .
CDR3aa: CASSLGTGVYEQYF
CDR3nt: TGTGCCAGCAGTTTGGGTACAGGGGTCTACGAGCAGTACTTC

d_gene: TRBD2
v_gene: TRBV30
j_gene: TRBJ2-5
abundance: few
CDR3aa: CAWSLGTSETQYF
CDR3nt: TGTGCCTGGAGCCTTGGGACTAGCGAGACCCAGTACTTC

d_gene: .
v_gene: TRBV28
j_gene: TRBJ2-7
abundance: .
CDR3aa: CASSFANANGEQYF
CDR3nt: TGTGCCAGCAGTTTTGCCAATGCCAACGGAGAGCAGTACTTC

d_gene: .
v_gene: TRBV25-1
j_gene: TRBJ2-3
abundance: .
CDR3aa: CASSDVQGRTDTQYF
CDR3nt: TGTGCCAGCAGTGACGTACAGGGGAGGACAGATACGCAGTATTTT

d_gene: .
v_gene: TRBV5-4
j_gene: TRBJ1-5
abundance: .
CDR3aa: CASSPDSAGPQHF
CDR3nt: TGTGCCAGCAGTCCGGACAGCGCGGGGCCCCAGCATTTT

d_gene: .
v_gene: TRBV7-2
j_gene: TRBJ2-1
abundance: many
CDR3aa: CASTLFSVTYNEQFF
CDR3nt: TGTGCCAGCACCCTCTTTAGCGTAACCTACAATGAGCAGTTCTTC

d_gene: .
v_gene: TRBV5-1
j_gene: TRBJ1-5
abundance: few
CDR3aa: CASSLVGGRGSQPQHF
CDR3nt: TGCGCCAGCAGCTTGGTGGGAGGCAGGGGTTCTCAGCCCCAGCATTTT

d_gene: TRBD1
v_gene: TRBV30
j_gene: TRBJ2-5
abundance: .
CDR3aa: CACSGTGGETQYF
CDR3nt: TGTGCCTGCTCCGGGACAGGGGGCGAGACCCAGTACTTC

d_gene: TRBD1
v_gene: TRBV29-1
j_gene: TRBJ2-7
abundance: .
CDR3aa: CSVGGTGRSYEQYF
CDR3nt: TGCAGCGTTGGAGGGACAGGGAGATCCTACGAGCAGTACTTC

d_gene: .
v_gene: TRBV19
j_gene: TRBJ1-4
abundance: .
CDR3aa: CATFSPTQPPPYEKLFF
CDR3nt: TGTGCCACCTTCTCCCCCACACAGCCCCCGCCCTATGAAAAACTGTTTTTT

d_gene: .
v_gene: TRBV7-3
j_gene: TRBJ1-4
abundance: .
CDR3aa: CASSPETRAVNEKLFF
CDR3nt: TGTGCCAGCAGCCCTGAAACAAGGGCCGTTAATGAAAAACTGTTTTTT

d_gene: TRBD2
v_gene: TRBV4-1
j_gene: TRBJ2-5
abundance: .
CDR3aa: CASSQGGLAGEETQYF
CDR3nt: TGCGCCAGCAGCCAGGGCGGACTAGCGGGAGAAGAGACCCAGTACTTC

d_gene: .
v_gene: TRBV12-2
j_gene: TRBJ1-3
abundance: .
CDR3aa: CASRSEDSSGNTIYF
CDR3nt: TGTGCAAGTCGCTCCGAGGACAGCTCTGGAAACACCATATATTTT

d_gene: .
v_gene: TRBV5-8
j_gene: TRBJ1-2
abundance: .
CDR3aa: CASSPRGLYGYTF
CDR3nt: TGTGCCAGCAGCCCGCGGGGTTTGTACGGCTACACCTTC

d_gene: .
v_gene: TRBV4-1
j_gene: TRBJ1-3
abundance: .
CDR3aa: CASSQGGNTIYF
CDR3nt: TGCGCCAGCAGCCAGGGGGGAAACACCATATATTTT

d_gene: .
v_gene: TRBV9
j_gene: TRBJ2-7
abundance: .
CDR3aa: CASSVAADSYYEQYF
CDR3nt: TGTGCCAGCAGCGTAGCTGCAGACAGTTACTACGAGCAGTACTTC

d_gene: .
v_gene: TRBV5-5
j_gene: TRBJ1-1
abundance: .
CDR3aa: CASRGVGNTEAFF
CDR3nt: TGTGCCAGCCGTGGTGTGGGTAACACTGAAGCTTTCTTT

d_gene: .
v_gene: TRBV7-6
j_gene: TRBJ2-5
abundance: .
CDR3aa: CASSPGISETQYF
CDR3nt: TGTGCCAGCAGCCCCGGGATATCGGAGACCCAGTACTTC

d_gene: .
v_gene: TRBV15
j_gene: TRBJ1-1
abundance: .
CDR3aa: CATSREGWGNTEAFF
CDR3nt: TGTGCCACCAGCAGAGAGGGATGGGGAAACACTGAAGCTTTCTTT

d_gene: .
v_gene: TRBV28
j_gene: TRBJ2-7
abundance: .
CDR3aa: CASSLVPASSYEQYF
CDR3nt: TGTGCCAGCAGTTTAGTCCCGGCGAGCTCCTACGAGCAGTACTTC

d_gene: TRBD1
v_gene: TRBV28
j_gene: TRBJ1-2
abundance: .
CDR3aa: CASSTGTGKDGYTF
CDR3nt: TGTGCCAGCAGTACGGGGACAGGGAAGGATGGCTACACCTTC

d_gene: .
v_gene: TRBV5-4
j_gene: TRBJ1-1
abundance: .
CDR3aa: CASSPPPIASGTEAFF
CDR3nt: TGTGCCAGCAGCCCCCCGCCGATCGCCTCGGGCACTGAAGCTTTCTTT

d_gene: .
v_gene: TRBV28
j_gene: TRBJ2-1
abundance: .
CDR3aa: CASTPGGGGHNEQFF
CDR3nt: TGTGCCAGCACCCCCGGTGGGGGGGGCCACAATGAGCAGTTCTTC

d_gene: TRBD1
v_gene: TRBV18
j_gene: TRBJ2-1
abundance: .
CDR3aa: CASSKQNTGAGEQFF
CDR3nt: TGTGCCAGCTCTAAACAAAATACAGGGGCCGGTGAGCAGTTCTTC

d_gene: TRBD1
v_gene: TRBV7-2
j_gene: TRBJ2-2
abundance: .
CDR3aa: CASSLTLGTGQRYTGELFF
CDR3nt: TGTGCCAGCAGCTTAACTTTAGGGACGGGACAGCGTTACACCGGGGAGCTGTTTTTT

d_gene: TRBD2
v_gene: TRBV7-9
j_gene: TRBJ2-5
abundance: .
CDR3aa: CASSPGRGQETQYF
CDR3nt: TGTGCCAGCAGCCCGGGGAGGGGACAAGAGACCCAGTACTTC

d_gene: TRBD1
v_gene: TRBV7-9
j_gene: TRBJ1-2
abundance: .
CDR3aa: CASSYQGGGGYTF
CDR3nt: TGTGCCAGCAGCTATCAGGGGGGAGGAGGCTACACCTTC

d_gene: .
v_gene: TRBV2
j_gene: TRBJ1-1
abundance: .
CDR3aa: CASRGTGNTEAFF
CDR3nt: TGTGCCAGCAGGGGGACGGGGAACACTGAAGCTTTCTTT

d_gene: .
v_gene: TRBV18
j_gene: TRBJ2-3
abundance: .
CDR3aa: CASSPRRDTQYF
CDR3nt: TGTGCCAGCTCACCACGTCGGGATACGCAGTATTTT

d_gene: TRBD2
v_gene: TRBV7-2
j_gene: TRBJ2-3
abundance: .
CDR3aa: CASSLAIPAGTTGVGTDTQYF
CDR3nt: TGTGCCAGCAGCTTAGCGATTCCTGCCGGGACTACCGGCGTGGGGACAGATACGCAGTATTTT

d_gene: TRBD2
v_gene: TRBV18
j_gene: TRBJ2-1
abundance: .
CDR3aa: CASSRMTSGLNEQFF
CDR3nt: TGTGCCAGCTCACGCATGACTAGCGGTCTGAATGAGCAGTTCTTC

d_gene: .
v_gene: TRBV25-1
j_gene: TRBJ2-7
abundance: few
CDR3aa: CASSEPGARSYEQYF
CDR3nt: TGTGCCAGCAGTGAACCTGGGGCGCGCTCCTACGAGCAGTACTTC